A single sample is the source of the 27 T cell receptor beta chains below, sequenced in a study of identical twins. A single record per CDR3 protein comes from TCRdb applying MiXCR to the 5' RACE reads. Seen here are about 530,000 distinct CDR3 sequences, approximately 14% observed once, and the top ten hold roughly 0.44%. These data were also reused for a study on yellow fever vaccine responses in identical twins.

Sequenced material: CD4+ T cells sorted from blood. All receptors come from a young woman in good health.

The chain is built from TRBV18 and TRBJ2-7; D not resolved. The V end lost 0 bases, the J end lost 2 bases, and 8 bases lay between the germline ends. From germline, CDR1 is KGHSH and CDR2 LQKENI. This CDR3 is built from 14 residues. CDR3 region: CASSPPRAPYEQYV. In nucleotides, the CDR3 is TGTGCCAGCTCACCACCCCGGGCACCCTACGAGCAGTACGTC.

This clonotype was seen more than once but under ten times. The rearrangement links TRBV7-8 to TRBJ1-2, with unresolved D. V lost 5 bases, J lost 6 bases, and 13 bases lay in between. CDR1 SGHVS and CDR2 FQNEAQ come from the germline V gene. The CDR3 sequence is 13 residues long. CDR3 amino acids: CASSQNTVHGYTF. The CDR3 region has the DNA TGTGCCAGCAGCCAGAATACGGTTCATGGCTACACCTTC. Complete variable domain (other parts from reference TRBV7-8 and TRBJ1-2): GAGVSQSPRYKVAKRGQDVALRCDPISGHVSLFWYQQALGQGPEFLTYFQNEAQLDKSGLPSDRFFAERPEGSVSTLKIQRTQQEDSAVYLCASSQNTVHGYTFGSGTRLTVV.

Many counts were recorded for this clonotype. J is TRBJ2-3 and V is TRBV5-6; 10 positions agree with TRBD2. The germline gives CDR1 SGHDT, CDR2 YYEEEE. The junction had 7 bases not matched to a gene; V was cut back by 3 bases and J by 6 bases. This CDR3 comprises 15 residues. CDR3 coding DNA: TGTGCCAGCAGCTGGCTAGCGGGAGTAGCCGATACGCAGTATTTT. Translation gives CASSWLAGVADTQYF.

This clonotype was detected only a few times. The V call is TRBV12-3 or TRBV12-4, the J call TRBJ2-2, with D perhaps assigned TRBD1 or TRBD2 (6 bases each). This CDR3 is built from 20 residues. Trimming cost V 4 bases and J 5 bases, with 29 bases left between them. This CDR3 reads CASSSKTGRLGTRGTGELFF. The CDR3 DNA sequence: TGTGCCAGCAGTTCTAAGACAGGAAGACTCGGGACCCGGGGGACCGGGGAGCTGTTTTTT.

The gene calls are TRBV3-1 and TRBJ2-1; 11 bases align to TRBD1. Germline trimming cut 2 bases from V and 7 bases from J; bases unmatched to any gene: 7. This CDR3 has 16 residues. Looked up from germline, CDR1 is LGHDT and CDR2 is YNNKEL (reference sequence). The CDR3: CASSQSGQGAGNEQFF. For the CDR3, the DNA is TGTGCCAGCAGCCAATCCGGACAGGGGGCGGGTAATGAGCAGTTCTTC.

This chain joins TRBV5-4 and TRBJ2-1, with D unresolved. Between the trimmed V and J ends, which lost 3 bases and 2 bases, there was a span of 9 bases. CDR1 is SGHNT and CDR2 is YYREEE in the germline V gene (reference sequence). This CDR3 is built from 14 residues. Here the CDR3 DNA reads TGTGCCAGCAGCTCAGGTGATGCCTACAATGAGCAGTTCTTC. Residues: CASSSGDAYNEQFF.

The rearrangement uses TRBV10-3 and TRBJ2-2; TRBD2 agrees at 11 bases. The CDR3 totals 18 residues. After removal of 4 bases from V and 6 bases from J, the junction contained 13 bases not matched to a gene. CDR1 is ENHRY and CDR2 is SYGVKD in the germline V gene. CDR3 coding DNA: TGTGCCATCAGTGGCTCCGGAACTAGCGGGAGTGGCGCCGGGGAGCTGTTTTTT. It encodes CAISGSGTSGSGAGELFF.

This clonotype has only one observation. At one of its ends the junction is not consistent with the germline gene, which may arise from a read error. The V gene is TRBV5-1, the J gene TRBJ2-1, with D perhaps TRBD2 (6 bases). Germline CDR1 reads SGHRS; CDR2 reads YFSETQ. The CDR3 is 16 amino acids. This CDR3 reads CVSSLVLASSYNEQFF. The DNA of the CDR3 is TGCGTCAGCAGCTTGGTTCTAGCGAGCTCCTACAATGAGCAGTTCTTC.

The chain couples TRBV7-8 to TRBJ2-7, with 7 bases matching TRBD2. V shed 5 bases and J 1 base; nucleotides not matched to a gene: 11. CDR3 size: 16 residues. Germline loops: CDR1 SGHVS, CDR2 FQNEAQ. CDR3 sequence reads: CASSPREGRASYEQYF. Here the CDR3 DNA reads TGTGCCAGCAGCCCAAGGGAGGGGCGAGCATCCTACGAGCAGTACTTC. Variable domain in full (rest from reference TRBV7-8 and TRBJ2-7): GAGVSQSPRYKVAKRGQDVALRCDPISGHVSLFWYQQALGQGPEFLTYFQNEAQLDKSGLPSDRFFAERPEGSVSTLKIQRTQQEDSAVYLCASSPREGRASYEQYFGPGTRLTVT.

This clonotype has a handful of counts. V and J are TRBV21-1 and TRBJ1-4; TRBD1 is the table's D call, not checked against the DNA. TRBV21-1 is a listed pseudogene. This CDR3 is built from 16 residues. The CDR3 region is CASSKQGGQINEKLFF. DNA for the CDR3: TGTGCCAGCAGCAAACAGGGGGGACAGATAAATGAAAAACTGTTTTTT.

This clonotype showed up just a few times. This sequence joins TRBV12-3 or TRBV12-4 and TRBJ1-6; 7 nucleotides agree with TRBD1. Germline trimming cut 7 bases from V and 3 bases from J; bases unmatched to any gene: 6. The CDR3 extends over 15 amino acids. CDR3 amino acids: CASTHDRVYNSPLHF. The CDR3 DNA reads TGTGCCAGCACCCATGACAGGGTCTATAATTCACCCCTCCACTTT.

The J gene is TRBJ1-1, the V gene TRBV12-3 or TRBV12-4; possibly TRBD1 for D (6 bases). Trimming shortened V by 4 bases and J by 1 base, and 10 bases separated the two germline ends. The CDR3 is made up of 14 amino acids. The CDR3, as DNA: TGTGCCAGCAGTTACAGGGTAGGGAACACTGAAGCTTTCTTT. This sequence encodes CASSYRVGNTEAFF.

CDR3: CASSKQGSNYGYTF. The CDR3 DNA is TGTGCCAGCAGCAAACAGGGGTCTAACTATGGCTACACCTTC. The chain couples TRBV7-8 to TRBJ1-2; 7 nucleotides line up with TRBD1. CDR1 is SGHVS and CDR2 is FQNEAQ in the germline V gene. Unmatched junction bases numbered 3, after V lost 5 bases and J lost 0 bases. There are 14 residues in the CDR3.

This clonotype was counted at least ten times. The chain is built from TRBV28 and TRBJ2-3, with 8 bases identical to TRBD2. This CDR3 is 16 amino acids long. CDR1 is MDHEN, CDR2 SYDVKM, per germline. Losses at the gene ends were 6 bases for V and 1 base for J; bases not matched to a gene: 9. CDR3 sequence reads: CASRTLGRGGTDTQYF. The DNA of the CDR3 is TGTGCCAGCAGGACTCTGGGGCGGGGGGGCACAGATACGCAGTATTTT.

This clonotype showed up just a few times. The V gene is TRBV20-1, the J gene TRBJ2-1, with TRBD2 as a possible D gene (6 bases). The CDR3 totals 12 residues. The germline V and J ends were trimmed by 3 bases and 8 bases, with 11 bases remaining between them. Germline assignment: CDR1 DFQATT and CDR2 SNEGSKA (reference sequence). Written as DNA, the CDR3 is TGCAGTGCTAGCGGGAGAGGGGATGAGCAGTTCTTC. Amino acids: CSASGRGDEQFF.

This clonotype has more than one count but fewer than ten. This chain uses TRBV3-1 with TRBJ2-3; D remains ambiguous. Between the trimmed V and J ends, which lost 0 bases and 10 bases, there was a span of 8 bases. The CDR3 runs to 12 residues. From germline, CDR1 is LGHDT and CDR2 YNNKEL (reference sequence). The CDR3 reads CASSQDRTPQYF. For the CDR3, the DNA is TGTGCCAGCAGCCAAGATAGGACCCCGCAGTATTTT.

This clonotype has only a few counts. The genes are TRBV6-1 and TRBJ2-7, with D perhaps TRBD2 (5 bases). The germline CDR1 and CDR2 sequences are MNHNS and SASEGT. This CDR3 is built from 15 residues. V lost 2 bases and J lost 0, with 11 bases in between. For the CDR3, the DNA is TGTGCCAGCAGTGAACGGGGAAAAAGCTCCTACGAGCAGTACTTC. Translated: CASSERGKSSYEQYF.

The chain recombines TRBV2 with TRBJ2-1; no firm D call. Germline-derived CDR1 and CDR2 are SNHLY and FYNNEI. V lost 4 bases, J lost 1 base, and 17 bases lay in between. The CDR3 is made up of 17 amino acids. The CDR3 reads CASSGPGSRCSYNEQFF. The CDR3, as DNA: TGTGCCAGCAGTGGGCCCGGATCGCGGTGTTCCTACAATGAGCAGTTCTTC.

This clonotype occurred a few times. J is TRBJ2-2 and V is TRBV5-1; D may be TRBD1 (6 bases). V was clipped by 1 base and J by 3 bases, with 7 bases between them. CDR1 SGHRS and CDR2 YFSETQ come from the germline V gene. CDR3 length equals 14 residues. This CDR3 reads CASSLHRDTGELFF. In nucleotides, the CDR3 is TGCGCCAGCAGCTTGCACAGGGACACCGGGGAGCTGTTTTTT.

This clonotype has just a few counts. V and J are TRBV7-6 and TRBJ1-4, with D unclear. The CDR3 has 17 amino acids. Germline V gene data show CDR1 as SGHVS and CDR2 as FNYEAQ. The V and J ends lost 3 bases and 7 bases respectively, with 21 bases between them. The CDR3 DNA reads as TGTGCCAGCAGCTTCCAACTGCCGGGAGCCGGTGCTGAAAAACTGTTTTTT. It yields the protein CASSFQLPGAGAEKLFF.

The chain recombines TRBV28 with TRBJ2-7; D is perhaps TRBD2 (5 bases). Trimming removed 7 bases from V and 4 bases from J, with 26 bases in between. Germline lookup yields CDR1 MDHEN and CDR2 SYDVKM. The CDR3 has 17 amino acids. The CDR3 here is CASTRFGSSGPFYEQYF. The CDR3, as DNA: TGTGCCAGCACCCGATTTGGGAGCTCCGGTCCCTTTTACGAGCAGTACTTC.

CDR3 in amino acids: CASSETGDSPLHF. The CDR3 DNA sequence: TGTGCCAGCAGTGAAACAGGAGATTCACCCCTCCACTTT. The chain carries TRBV2 and TRBJ1-6; perhaps TRBD1 as D (5 bases). Germline lookup yields CDR1 SNHLY and CDR2 FYNNEI. The CDR3 totals 13 residues. V dropped 2 bases and J dropped 8 bases, with 7 bases sitting between them.

V and J are TRBV10-3 and TRBJ1-2; TRBD1 matches 7 bases. V gave up 4 bases and J gave up 0 bases; unmatched junction bases: 5. Germline CDR1 is ENHRY and CDR2 is SYGVKD. The CDR3 is 15 amino acids. This CDR3 is CAISGAGGTNYGYTF. The CDR3 DNA follows: TGTGCCATCAGTGGGGCAGGGGGAACTAACTATGGCTACACCTTC.

This clonotype has more than one count but fewer than ten. In DNA, the CDR3 is TGTGCCACCAGTGAGGGGAGCGAATATGGCTACACCTTC. Protein product: CATSEGSEYGYTF. The chain recombines TRBV24-1 with TRBJ1-2; no definite D call. The germline V gene encodes CDR1 KGHDR and CDR2 SFDVKD. This CDR3 has 13 residues. Trimming pared 4 bases from V and 5 bases from J, leaving 10 bases between.

This sequence joins TRBV5-1 and TRBJ2-7; 7 nucleotides agree with TRBD2. Germline CDR1 is SGHRS and CDR2 is YFSETQ. The CDR3 extends over 16 amino acids. After removal of 0 bases from V and 5 bases from J, the junction contained 11 bases not matched to a gene. CDR3 sequence (DNA): TGCGCCAGCAGCTTGGGGAGTATAGCGGGCGTGGACGAGCAGTACGTC. It encodes CASSLGSIAGVDEQYV.

This chain joins TRBV5-1 and TRBJ2-1; tentative D call: TRBD2 (5 bases). The germline V and J ends were trimmed by 0 bases and 14 bases, with 18 bases remaining between them. CDR1 SGHRS and CDR2 YFSETQ come from the germline V gene. The CDR3 consists of 14 residues. CDR3 sequence reads: CASSLAVEDGVKFF. The CDR3 nucleotides are TGCGCCAGCAGCTTGGCCGTCGAAGACGGGGTCAAGTTCTTC. The whole variable domain, remainder taken from reference TRBV5-1 and TRBJ2-1, is KAGVTQTPRYLIKTRGQQVTLSCSPISGHRSVSWYQQTPGQGLQFLFEYFSETQRNKGNFPGRFSGRQFSNSRSEMNVSTLELGDSALYLCASSLAVEDGVKFFGPGTRLTVL.

This chain uses TRBV5-8 with TRBJ2-7, with a weak D call TRBD2 (6 bases). The CDR3 runs 15 residues. Germline V lookup: CDR1 SGHTS, CDR2 YDEGEE. Trimming took off 4 bases at V and 5 bases at J, with 19 bases between the two ends. The CDR3 coding sequence is TGTGCCAGCAGCGGACTGGAGGGCCGAGTGAACGAGCAGTACTTC. It yields the protein CASSGLEGRVNEQYF.